This T cell receptor beta chain was profiled in a study of blood T cell repertoires in COVID-19. In the study overall: Italy, Spain and the United States were the sources of the convalescent and acute COVID-19 samples.

CDR3 length: 13 amino acids. The germline V and J ends were trimmed by 3 bases and 5 bases, with 10 bases remaining between them. The germline V gene encodes CDR1 MRHNA and CDR2 SNTAGT. Original methodology: For nucleated cells, counts were estimated from reference gene primer amplification. Only in-frame clones appear in the TCRdb table, and some are missing; sequencing was by immunoSEQ multiplex PCR. That table gives V, J and clone size, and the DNA gave D and trimming. Of more than 150,000 clones listed, about 87% are singletons. The sequenced sample was peripheral blood. The rearrangement links TRBV6-4 to TRBJ1-1; D unresolved. The source is a man in his forties with active or convalescent COVID-19. CDR3 amino acids: CASSEGSGTEAFF. CDR3 bases: TGTGCCAGCAGTGAGGGCAGCGGGACTGAAGCTTTCTTT.